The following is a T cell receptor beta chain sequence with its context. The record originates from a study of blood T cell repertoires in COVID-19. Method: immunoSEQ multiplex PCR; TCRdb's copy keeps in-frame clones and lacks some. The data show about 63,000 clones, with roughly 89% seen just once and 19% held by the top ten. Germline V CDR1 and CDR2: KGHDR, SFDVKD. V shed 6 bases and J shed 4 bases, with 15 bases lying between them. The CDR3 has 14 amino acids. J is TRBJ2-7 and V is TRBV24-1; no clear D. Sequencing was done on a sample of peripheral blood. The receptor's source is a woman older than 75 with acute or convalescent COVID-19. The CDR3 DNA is TGTGCCACCAGTAGTAGTCATCTCCCGTACGAGCAGTACTTC. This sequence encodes CATSSSHLPYEQYF.